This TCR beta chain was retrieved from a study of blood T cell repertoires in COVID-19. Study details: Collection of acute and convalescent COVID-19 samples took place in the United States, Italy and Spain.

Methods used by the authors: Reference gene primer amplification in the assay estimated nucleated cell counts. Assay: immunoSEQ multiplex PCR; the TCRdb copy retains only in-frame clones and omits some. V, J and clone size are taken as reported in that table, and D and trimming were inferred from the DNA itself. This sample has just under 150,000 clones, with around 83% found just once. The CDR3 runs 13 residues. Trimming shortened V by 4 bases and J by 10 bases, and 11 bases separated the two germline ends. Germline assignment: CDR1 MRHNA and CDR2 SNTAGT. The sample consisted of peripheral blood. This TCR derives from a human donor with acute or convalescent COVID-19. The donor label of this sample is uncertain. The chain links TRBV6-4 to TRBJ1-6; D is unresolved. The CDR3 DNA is TGTGCCAGCAGTGTCGGGGTTCGCTCACCCCTCCACTTT. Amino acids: CASSVGVRSPLHF.